This record covers a single T cell receptor (beta chain). Its target is not known. These data belong to a study of blood T cells in healthy people across ages. The overall study: Per every two T cells, about one barcoded beta molecule was captured by template switching. Study-wide results and limits: Estimates based on one million T cells were treated as lower bounds.

With a J-beta primer mix and a sample-barcoded 5' primer, a second PCR ran 7 to 11 cycles. Individual samples furnished no less than 2.5 million CDR3-containing paired-end reads apiece. TCRdb ran MiXCR on the 5' RACE reads and lists one entry per CDR3 protein. The sample lists hundreds of thousands of distinct CDR3 sequences, around half occurring once. The sequencing input was blood. The sequence derives from a woman in her sixties or seventies in good health.

Here the CDR3 DNA reads TGTGCCAGCAGCTTATTTTCGGGACAGGACTACGAGCAGTACTTC. Its translation is CASSLFSGQDYEQYF. The chain recombines TRBV7-2 with TRBJ2-5; the match to TRBD1 covers 8 bases. The assigned J gene may be wrong: the sequence end matches TRBJ2-7 better. Germline CDR1 reads SGHTA; CDR2 reads FQGNSA. This CDR3 contains 15 residues.